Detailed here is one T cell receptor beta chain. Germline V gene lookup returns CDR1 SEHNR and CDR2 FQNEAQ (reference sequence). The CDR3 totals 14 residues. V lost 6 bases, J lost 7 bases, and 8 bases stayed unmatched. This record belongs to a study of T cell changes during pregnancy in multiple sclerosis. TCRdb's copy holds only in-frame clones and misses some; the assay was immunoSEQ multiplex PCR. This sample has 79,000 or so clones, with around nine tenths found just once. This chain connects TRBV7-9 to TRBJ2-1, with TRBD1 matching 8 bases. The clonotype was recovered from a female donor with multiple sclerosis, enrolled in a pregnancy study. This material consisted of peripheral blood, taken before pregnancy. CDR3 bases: TGTGCCAGCAGACGAGGACAGGGCGAGAATGAGCAGTTCTTC. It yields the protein CASRRGQGENEQFF.